This entry is about one T cell receptor (beta chain). Its target is not known. Sequenced by immunoSEQ multiplex PCR; TCRdb stores in-frame clones only, minus some. Here the sample spans some 120,000 clones, around 90% being singletons. The data stem from a study of cytomegalovirus exposure and HLA in healthy donors. Overall study findings and caveats: Most TCR sequences were rare, but some public TCRs occurred in many donors. A list of about 180 TCR beta chains associated with cytomegalovirus was given.

V lost 3 bases to trimming and J lost 9 bases, with 10 bases between them. This CDR3 spans 12 amino acids. Germline V gene data show CDR1 as SGHDT and CDR2 as YYEEEE. V gene TRBV5-6 combines with J gene TRBJ1-5; maybe TRBD1 (6 bases). Material: PBMCs. The sequence was obtained from a woman aged 18-29 years in good health and CMV-seronegative. The CDR3 reads CASSSLQGPQHF. The CDR3 nucleotides are TGTGCCAGCAGCTCCCTACAGGGGCCCCAGCATTTT.